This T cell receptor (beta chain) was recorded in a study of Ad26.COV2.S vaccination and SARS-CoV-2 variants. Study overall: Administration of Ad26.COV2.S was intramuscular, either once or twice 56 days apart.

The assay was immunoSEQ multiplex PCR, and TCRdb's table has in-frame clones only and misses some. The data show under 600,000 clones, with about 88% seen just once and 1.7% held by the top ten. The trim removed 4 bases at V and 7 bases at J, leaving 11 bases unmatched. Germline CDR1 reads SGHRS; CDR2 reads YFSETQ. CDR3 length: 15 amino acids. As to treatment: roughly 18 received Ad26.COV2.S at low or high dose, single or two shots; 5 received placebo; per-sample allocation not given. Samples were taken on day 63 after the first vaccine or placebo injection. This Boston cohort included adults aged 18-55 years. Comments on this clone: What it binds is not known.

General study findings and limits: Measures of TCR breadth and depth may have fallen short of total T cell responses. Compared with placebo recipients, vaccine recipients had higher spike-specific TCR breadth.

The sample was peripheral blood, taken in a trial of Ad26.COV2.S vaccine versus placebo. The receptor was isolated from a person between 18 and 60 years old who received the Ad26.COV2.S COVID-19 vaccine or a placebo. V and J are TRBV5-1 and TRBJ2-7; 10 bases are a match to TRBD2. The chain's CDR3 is CASSAGLAGAGEQYF. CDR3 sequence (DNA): TGCGCCAGCAGCGCTGGGCTAGCGGGAGCTGGGGAGCAGTACTTC.